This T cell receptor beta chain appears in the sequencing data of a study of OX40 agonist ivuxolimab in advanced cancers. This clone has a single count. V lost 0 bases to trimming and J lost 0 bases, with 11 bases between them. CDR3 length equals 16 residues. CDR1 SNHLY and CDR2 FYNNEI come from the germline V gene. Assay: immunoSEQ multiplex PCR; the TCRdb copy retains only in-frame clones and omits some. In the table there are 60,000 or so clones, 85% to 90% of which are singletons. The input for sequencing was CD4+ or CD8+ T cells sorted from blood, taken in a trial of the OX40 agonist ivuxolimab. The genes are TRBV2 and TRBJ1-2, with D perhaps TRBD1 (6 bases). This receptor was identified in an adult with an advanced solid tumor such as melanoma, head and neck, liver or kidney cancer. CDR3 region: CASSEAGGQPNYGYTF. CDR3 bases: TGTGCCAGCAGTGAAGCGGGAGGACAGCCTAACTATGGCTACACCTTC.